The T cell receptor beta chain under discussion was sequenced for a study of early T cells in non-severe SARS-CoV-2 infection (dated by TCRdb to the early 2020s). Regarding the study in general: Bulk RNA from unsorted whole blood was used for TCR sequencing, so alpha and beta chains could not be paired. Overall study results and their limits: VDJdb matching was skewed toward anti-spike CD8 responses and likely underestimated virus-specific expansions by missing private and CD4 specificities.

The library was built by means of 5' RACE. The reads were generated on a NextSeq 500. Unique molecular identifiers were attached to individual cDNA molecules in the TCR library protocol so that sequencing error and PCR bias could be corrected. Sequencing covered both TCR alpha and beta chains, and within each sample the abundances of alpha and beta sequences were tightly co-correlated. The authors' pipeline ran thus. Decombinator V4 was used to annotate the V gene, J gene and CDR3 of the TCR sequences. Expanded TCRs were defined as changing significantly between any two time points under a Poisson model with p below 0.0001. TCR abundances were normalised to the total number of TCRs sequenced in each sample and reported as counts per million. TRAV1-2 paired with TRAJ12, TRAJ20 or TRAJ33 defined MAIT TCRs, while TRAV10 paired with TRAJ18 defined iNKT TCRs. A search of VDJdb, accessed on 1 November 2021, was run for TCRs annotated to CMV, EBV and SARS-CoV-2, with TCRs annotated for multiple antigens excluded. In-frame beta chains were kept once TCRdb had trimmed the public reads at Q25 with fastp and called clones with MiXCR. Every distinct CDR3 protein forms one entry, paired with its most common genes and DNA. It is TCRdb's table, rather than the study itself, that gives the V and J calls and clone size. Within this sample are about 40,000 distinct CDR3 sequences, with 4.7% of them counted one time only. In total, the top ten clones hold around 5% of the sample.

A case-control design nested within a healthcare worker cohort in London, UK, was used, with weekly nasopharyngeal swab PCR tests and blood sampling performed. Between 23 and 31 March 2020, the week of the UK lockdown, healthcare workers were enrolled and then followed up weekly for as long as 16 weeks. At the junction V is shortened by 2 bases and J by 3 bases, with 7 bases in between. The CDR3 runs 14 residues from the cysteine to the phenylalanine. Solely the CDR3 DNA is kept, with 42 bases framed from the first base. At least ten counts were recorded for this clonotype. Its antigen is still unknown. Per-base qualities were not stored, and no clone one base away is much larger.

The rearrangement combines TRBV12-3 or TRBV12-4 with TRBJ1-4; the D gene is not confidently resolved. The receptor's source is an adult who was a healthcare worker with PCR-confirmed SARS-CoV-2 infection or an uninfected control (not recorded which). The sample taken for sequencing was whole blood. The CDR3 region reads CASSLRTANEKLFF. The sequenced DNA is TGTGCCAGCAGTTTAAGAACGGCTAATGAAAAACTGTTTTTT.